This T cell receptor beta chain emerged from a study of blood T cell repertoires in COVID-19. Measured with immunoSEQ multiplex PCR; TCRdb has only the in-frame clones, and not every one. The data show 120,000 or so clones, 85% to 90% seen once. V dropped 4 bases and J dropped 2; count of bases not matched to a gene: 17. There are 19 residues in the CDR3. Germline assignment: CDR1 SGHRS and CDR2 YFSETQ. The chain uses TRBV5-1 and TRBJ1-3, with 8 bases lining up with TRBD1. The receptor was isolated from a man aged 65 to 79 with active or convalescent COVID-19. The sequencing sample was made of peripheral blood. The CDR3 DNA follows: TGCGCCAGCAGCCTCCAGGGGGCAGGGGGCACTACGGCTGGAAACACCATATATTTT. It encodes CASSLQGAGGTTAGNTIYF.